The text below deals with one T cell receptor beta chain. Its specificity is not known. The data stem from a study of human T cells and chemical hapten exposure. Overall study context: Upper back patch tests used 0.01% DPC, scored after 6 days.

Study observations and caveats: Relative to control repertoires, expanded TCRs gave rise to significantly more large CDR3 similarity clusters.

Germline-derived CDR1 and CDR2 are PRHDT and FYEKMQ (reference sequence). The length of the CDR3 is 16 residues. Trimming took 5 bases from V and 0 from J; bases not matched to a gene: 8. Time point noted: patch test 2, 6 weeks after DPC sensitization. Treatment defined: therapeutic diphenylcyclopropenone sensitization with weekly scalp DPC. Library preparation tagged each individual cDNA molecule with a unique molecular identifier. How the authors handled the data: A per-sample median of about 96,000 TCRs was observed, with a range of roughly 23,224 to 700,000. Each CDR3 protein is one row after TCRdb ran MiXCR on the RACE reads. TCRdb, not the authors, supplied the V and J calls. The sample holds roughly 50,000 distinct CDR3 sequences, 9.9% seen once.

The J gene is TRBJ2-5, the V gene TRBV13, with TRBD1 matching over 8 bases. The source material was whole blood, sampled in connection with sensitization to the hapten diphenylcyclopropenone (DPC). This TCR was sampled from a woman aged 50 to 60 with alopecia areata. Some clones in this sample may be carry-over from other donors' samples. CDR3 sequence reads: CASSPPTGVNQETQYF. For the CDR3, the DNA is TGTGCCAGCAGCCCCCCGACAGGGGTCAACCAAGAGACCCAGTACTTC.